This T cell receptor (beta chain) is drawn from a study of cytomegalovirus exposure and HLA in healthy donors. Study-level information: A previous analysis identified around 120 million unique TCR beta sequences derived from some 200 million T cells.

With 3 bases removed from V and 1 base from J, the gap between germline ends came to 15 bases. CDR1 is MGHRA and CDR2 is YSYEKL in the germline V gene. This CDR3 spans 16 amino acids. Whole-study findings and limits: Compared with the approximately 680-donor mean, an Asian-associated ancestry cluster reportedly had fewer N-insertions, according to a later analysis.

PCR was performed using 60 Vbeta and 13 Jbeta primers. Some clones are missing from TCRdb's copy, which holds only in-frame ones; the method was immunoSEQ multiplex PCR. The sample has roughly 130,000 clones, around 73% seen once; the top ten hold 1% to 1.5%. This clone was observed a handful of times. Its specificity is not known. This TCR came from a woman aged 40 to 49 in good health and CMV-seronegative. The specimen was PBMCs. The V gene is TRBV4-1, the J gene TRBJ1-1, with D possibly being TRBD1 (5 bases). CDR3 nucleotides: TGCGCCAGCAGCCACATCGTACCAGGGTGGAACACTGAAGCTTTCTTT. Its translation is CASSHIVPGWNTEAFF.